The rows below give T cell receptor beta chains drawn from one sample of a study of blood T cells in healthy people across ages. TCRdb re-analysed the 5' RACE reads in MiXCR, keeping a single row per CDR3 protein. The table shows about 1.1 million distinct CDR3 sequences, with more than 30% occurring only once. The sequenced material came from blood. The receptors shown here come from a man aged 18-30 years in good health. The CDR3 runs from the conserved cysteine through the conserved F or W. The D gene is left open where the match is weak. Some rows have no size entry. The others give once, few or many, or a class for an expanded clone.

clone_size: -
j_call: TRBJ1-2
d_call: -
v_call: TRBV20-1
cdr3_nt: TGCAGTGCTCCACCCTTGTTAGGGGCCCCACCAAATGGCTACACCTTC
cdr3_aa: CSAPPLLGAPPNGYTF

clone_size: -
j_call: TRBJ2-5
d_call: -
v_call: TRBV9
cdr3_nt: TGTGCCAGACCGGTAAGAGAGACCCAGTACTTC
cdr3_aa: CARPVRETQYF

clone_size: once
j_call: TRBJ1-1
d_call: TRBD1
v_call: TRBV7-6
cdr3_nt: TGTGCCAGCAGCCCAGAGACAGGGATGAGCACTGAAGCTTTCTTT
cdr3_aa: CASSPETGMSTEAFF

clone_size: few
j_call: TRBJ1-1
d_call: TRBD1
v_call: TRBV20-1
cdr3_nt: TGCAGTGCTAGACGACAGGGAGAATGGACTTTCTTT
cdr3_aa: CSARRQGEWTFF

clone_size: -
j_call: TRBJ1-1
d_call: TRBD1
v_call: TRBV10-3
cdr3_nt: TGTGCCATCAGGGGGCAGGGGGACACTGAAGCTTTCTTT
cdr3_aa: CAIRGQGDTEAFF

clone_size: -
j_call: TRBJ1-5
d_call: -
v_call: TRBV28
cdr3_nt: TGTGCCATCTCCCAGGGGCCCTCTCAGCCCCAGCATTTT
cdr3_aa: CAISQGPSQPQHF

clone_size: few
j_call: TRBJ1-1
d_call: -
v_call: TRBV20-1
cdr3_nt: TGCAGTGCTAAGGGACCCACTGAAGCTTTCTTT
cdr3_aa: CSAKGPTEAFF

clone_size: few
j_call: TRBJ2-1
d_call: TRBD2
v_call: TRBV20-1
cdr3_nt: TGCAGTGTCGGGGGGGCGCACCTTCCAGAAAATGAGCAGTTCTTC
cdr3_aa: CSVGGAHLPENEQFF

clone_size: few
j_call: TRBJ1-2
d_call: -
v_call: TRBV3-1
cdr3_nt: TGTGCCAGCAGCCAAGCAGCACAGATCTATGGCTACACCTTC
cdr3_aa: CASSQAAQIYGYTF

clone_size: -
j_call: TRBJ2-1
d_call: -
v_call: TRBV2
cdr3_nt: TGTGCCAGCAGCGCGCGGAATGAGCAGTTCTTC
cdr3_aa: CASSARNEQFF

clone_size: -
j_call: TRBJ2-5
d_call: -
v_call: TRBV18
cdr3_nt: TGTGCCAGCTCACCTCAGGGGTCCGAGACCCAGTACTTC
cdr3_aa: CASSPQGSETQYF

clone_size: -
j_call: TRBJ1-5
d_call: -
v_call: TRBV28
cdr3_nt: TGTGCCAGCAGTATGCCAGGCGGATGCAATCAGCCCCAGCATTTT
cdr3_aa: CASSMPGGCNQPQHF

clone_size: -
j_call: TRBJ2-2
d_call: -
v_call: TRBV12-3/TRBV12-4
cdr3_nt: TGTGCCAGCAGTTTAGGGACGGCTAGCAATACCGGGGAGCTGTTTTTT
cdr3_aa: CASSLGTASNTGELFF

clone_size: -
j_call: TRBJ2-7
d_call: -
v_call: TRBV29-1
cdr3_nt: TGCAGCGCTGTATACGAGCAGTACTTC
cdr3_aa: CSAVYEQYF

clone_size: once
j_call: TRBJ1-1
d_call: TRBD1
v_call: TRBV7-3
cdr3_nt: TGTGCCAGCAGCCCGGCGACAGGGCGAGGCACTGAAGCTTTCTTT
cdr3_aa: CASSPATGRGTEAFF

clone_size: few
j_call: TRBJ2-7
d_call: -
v_call: TRBV20-1
cdr3_nt: TGCAGTGCTAGAGATCGGTACAGGGCGTACGAGCAGTACTTC
cdr3_aa: CSARDRYRAYEQYF

clone_size: once
j_call: TRBJ2-3
d_call: -
v_call: TRBV7-3
cdr3_nt: TGTGCCAGCAGCGCCCGGGACAGGCGGGAGACAGATACGCAGTATTTT
cdr3_aa: CASSARDRRETDTQYF

clone_size: few
j_call: TRBJ2-5
d_call: TRBD2
v_call: TRBV3-1
cdr3_nt: TGTGCCAGCAGCCAAGAACCGGGACTAGATGCAGAGACCCAGTACTTC
cdr3_aa: CASSQEPGLDAETQYF

clone_size: -
j_call: TRBJ2-1
d_call: TRBD2
v_call: TRBV20-1
cdr3_nt: TGCAGTGCTAGAGATCGGGGGACTAGCTCCTACAATGAGCAGTTCTTC
cdr3_aa: CSARDRGTSSYNEQFF

clone_size: -
j_call: TRBJ2-1
d_call: -
v_call: TRBV2
cdr3_nt: TGTGCCAGCAGCGGTCTCGCCCCCGATGAGCAGTTCTTC
cdr3_aa: CASSGLAPDEQFF

clone_size: few
j_call: TRBJ1-5
d_call: -
v_call: TRBV4-2
cdr3_nt: TGTGCCAGCAGCCAAGCATCGGACTCCTTGAAGCCCCAGCATTTT
cdr3_aa: CASSQASDSLKPQHF

clone_size: -
j_call: TRBJ1-5
d_call: -
v_call: TRBV6-2/TRBV6-3
cdr3_nt: TGTGCCAGCAGTTCCCCGACAGGACGCAATCAGCCCCAGCATTTT
cdr3_aa: CASSSPTGRNQPQHF

clone_size: few
j_call: TRBJ2-7
d_call: TRBD2
v_call: TRBV4-2
cdr3_nt: TGTGCCAGCGCGCCTAGCGGGGGGGCTCCCATACTTACCTACGAGCAGTACTTC
cdr3_aa: CASAPSGGAPILTYEQYF